A selection of T cell receptor beta chains follows, all from one sample in a study of blood T cells in healthy people across ages. TCRdb re-derived calls from the 5' RACE reads in MiXCR, one entry per CDR3 protein. The profile shows 1.5 million to 2 million distinct CDR3 sequences, 28% of them singletons. The sequencing input was blood. The receptors shown here come from a woman in her 30s in good health. Each CDR3 is given with its conserved first and last residue. A D gene is named only where the DNA matches it firmly. Clone sizes are given selectively: once, few, many, or a class where the clone is expanded.

j_call clone_size v_call d_call cdr3_aa cdr3_nt
TRBJ2-1 many TRBV29-1 NA CSVENGVPFF TGCAGCGTTGAAAATGGGGTGCCGTTCTTC
TRBJ2-1 NA TRBV14 TRBD1 CASSLVRQGPYNEQFF TGTGCCAGCAGCCTCGTCAGACAGGGTCCCTACAATGAGCAGTTCTTC
TRBJ2-6 few TRBV19 NA CASSIVVDSGANVLTF TGTGCCAGTAGTATAGTCGTGGATTCTGGGGCCAACGTCCTGACTTTC
TRBJ2-7 NA TRBV27 TRBD1 CTSRSPTGPSLGQYF TGTACCAGCAGATCCCCGACAGGGCCTTCCCTTGGGCAGTACTTC
TRBJ2-3 NA TRBV10-3 NA CAISERSEGDTQYF TGTGCCATCAGTGAAAGGTCAGAGGGGGATACGCAGTATTTT
TRBJ2-5 few TRBV10-1 NA CASSEPPHQQYF TGCGCCAGCAGTGAGCCGCCCCATCAGCAGTACTTC
TRBJ1-6 NA TRBV20-1 NA CSARDRIQGYNSPLHF TGCAGTGCTAGAGATAGGATCCAGGGCTATAATTCACCCCTCCACTTT
TRBJ2-7 NA TRBV10-3 NA CAISEMVVTKPYEQYF TGTGCCATCAGTGAAATGGTTGTTACGAAACCCTACGAGCAGTACTTC
TRBJ2-7 NA TRBV28 TRBD1 CASSYAGGRAEQYF TGTGCCAGCAGTTATGCAGGGGGAAGGGCCGAGCAGTACTTC
TRBJ1-3 NA TRBV4-3 NA CASSQDALLWGNTIYF TGCGCCAGCAGCCAAGACGCCCTACTCTGGGGAAACACCATATATTTT
TRBJ2-4 few TRBV27 NA CASHSAIAKNIQYF TGTGCCAGCCATTCCGCGATAGCCAAAAACATTCAGTACTTC
TRBJ2-3 many TRBV7-2 NA CASSRNVGDTQYF TGTGCCAGCAGCCGGAACGTGGGAGATACGCAGTATTTT
TRBJ2-3 NA TRBV13 NA CASSDHRELNGPSTQYF TGTGCCAGCAGCGACCACAGGGAACTTAACGGGCCAAGTACGCAGTATTTT
TRBJ1-1 NA TRBV13 NA CASSFGVETEAFF TGTGCCAGCAGCTTTGGGGTGGAAACTGAAGCTTTCTTT